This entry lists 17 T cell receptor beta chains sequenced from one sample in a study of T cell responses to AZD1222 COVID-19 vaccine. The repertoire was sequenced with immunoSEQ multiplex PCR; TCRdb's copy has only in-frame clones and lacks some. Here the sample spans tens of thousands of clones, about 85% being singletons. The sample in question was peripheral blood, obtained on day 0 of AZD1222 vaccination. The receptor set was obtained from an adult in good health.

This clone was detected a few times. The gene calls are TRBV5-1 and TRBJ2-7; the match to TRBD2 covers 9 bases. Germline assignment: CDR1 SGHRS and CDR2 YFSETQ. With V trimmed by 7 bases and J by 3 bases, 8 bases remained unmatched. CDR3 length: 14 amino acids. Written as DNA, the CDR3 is TGCGCCAGCCGCTGGGGACTAGCTAGCTACGAGCAGTACTTC. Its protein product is CASRWGLASYEQYF.

The CDR3 sequence is CASSYSYEQYF. CDR3 in DNA: TGTGCCAGCAGTTATTCCTACGAGCAGTACTTC. V and J are TRBV12-3 or TRBV12-4 and TRBJ2-7; D uncertain. This CDR3 comprises 11 residues. Trimming took 4 bases from V and 1 from J, leaving 2 bases between them.

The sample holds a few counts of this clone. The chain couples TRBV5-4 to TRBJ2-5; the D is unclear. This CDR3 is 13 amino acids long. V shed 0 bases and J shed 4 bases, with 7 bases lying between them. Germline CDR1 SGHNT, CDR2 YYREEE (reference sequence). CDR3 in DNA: TGTGCCAGCAGCTTGGAGGGAAGAGAGACCCAGTACTTC. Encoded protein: CASSLEGRETQYF. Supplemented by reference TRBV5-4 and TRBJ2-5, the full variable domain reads ETGVTQSPTHLIKTRGQQVTLRCSSQSGHNTVSWYQQALGQGPQFIFQYYREEENGRGNFPPRFSGLQFPNYSSELNVNALELDDSALYLCASSLEGRETQYFGPGTRLLVL.

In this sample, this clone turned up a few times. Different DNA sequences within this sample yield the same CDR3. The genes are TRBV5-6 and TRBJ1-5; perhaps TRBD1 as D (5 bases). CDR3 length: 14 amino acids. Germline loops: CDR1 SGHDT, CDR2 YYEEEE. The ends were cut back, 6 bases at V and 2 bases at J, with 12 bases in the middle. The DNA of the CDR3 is TGTGCCAGCACCCTGGGGGGACGCAATCAGCCCCAGCATTTT. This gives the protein CASTLGGRNQPQHF.

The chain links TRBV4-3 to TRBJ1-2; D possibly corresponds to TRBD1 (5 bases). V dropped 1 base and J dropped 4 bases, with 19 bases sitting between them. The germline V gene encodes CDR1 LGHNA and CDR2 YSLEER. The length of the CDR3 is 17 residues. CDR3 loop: CASSQGDQADSIYGYTF. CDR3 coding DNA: TGCGCCAGCAGCCAAGGTGATCAAGCTGACAGCATCTATGGCTACACCTTC.

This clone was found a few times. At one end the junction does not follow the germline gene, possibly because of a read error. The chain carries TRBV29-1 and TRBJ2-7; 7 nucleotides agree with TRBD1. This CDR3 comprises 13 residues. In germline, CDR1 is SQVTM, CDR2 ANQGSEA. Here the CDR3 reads CSVEGAGGHEQYF. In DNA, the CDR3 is TGCAGCGTCGAAGGGGCAGGGGGTCACGAGCAGTACTTC.

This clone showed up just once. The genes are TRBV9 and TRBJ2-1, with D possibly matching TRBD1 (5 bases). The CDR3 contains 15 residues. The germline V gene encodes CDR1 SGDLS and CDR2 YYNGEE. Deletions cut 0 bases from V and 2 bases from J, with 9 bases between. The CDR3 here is CASSVVGLPYNEQFF. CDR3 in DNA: TGTGCCAGCAGCGTAGTGGGGCTTCCCTACAATGAGCAGTTCTTC. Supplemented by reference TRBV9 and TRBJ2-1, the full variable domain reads DSGVTQTPKHLITATGQRVTLRCSPRSGDLSVYWYQQSLDQGLQFLIQYYNGEERAKGNILERFSAQQFPDLHSELNLSSLELGDSALYFCASSVVGLPYNEQFFGPGTRLTVL.

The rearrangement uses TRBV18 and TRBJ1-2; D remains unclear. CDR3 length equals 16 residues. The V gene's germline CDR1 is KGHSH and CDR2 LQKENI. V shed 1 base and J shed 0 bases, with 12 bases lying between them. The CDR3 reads CASSPLAGGSNYGYTF. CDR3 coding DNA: TGTGCCAGCTCACCACTTGCCGGAGGGTCTAACTATGGCTACACCTTC. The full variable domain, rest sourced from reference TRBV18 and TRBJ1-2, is NAGVMQNPRHLVRRRGQEARLRCSPMKGHSHVYWYRQLPEEGLKFMVYLQKENIIDESGMPKERFSAEFPKEGPSILRIQQVVRGDSAAYFCASSPLAGGSNYGYTFGSGTRLTVV.

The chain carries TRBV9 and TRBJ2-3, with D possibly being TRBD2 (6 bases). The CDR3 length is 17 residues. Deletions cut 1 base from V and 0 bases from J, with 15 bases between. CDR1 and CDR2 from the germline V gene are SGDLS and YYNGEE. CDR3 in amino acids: CASSVSPPGTSTDTQYF. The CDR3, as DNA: TGTGCCAGCAGCGTATCCCCCCCCGGGACTAGCACAGATACGCAGTATTTT.

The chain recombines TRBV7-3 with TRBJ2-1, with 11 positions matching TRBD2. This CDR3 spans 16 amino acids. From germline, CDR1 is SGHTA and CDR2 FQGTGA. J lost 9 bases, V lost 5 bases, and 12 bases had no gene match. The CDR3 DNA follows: TGTGCCAGCAGCCTTTATAGCGGGGGGGCCGTGAGTGAGCAGTTCTTC. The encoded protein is CASSLYSGGAVSEQFF.

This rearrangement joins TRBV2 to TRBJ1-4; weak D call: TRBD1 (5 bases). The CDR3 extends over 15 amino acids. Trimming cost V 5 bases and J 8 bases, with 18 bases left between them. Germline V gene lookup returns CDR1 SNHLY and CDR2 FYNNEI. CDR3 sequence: CASSRGLGTVEKLFF. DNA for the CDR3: TGTGCCAGCAGTAGAGGGTTAGGGACTGTAGAAAAACTGTTTTTT.

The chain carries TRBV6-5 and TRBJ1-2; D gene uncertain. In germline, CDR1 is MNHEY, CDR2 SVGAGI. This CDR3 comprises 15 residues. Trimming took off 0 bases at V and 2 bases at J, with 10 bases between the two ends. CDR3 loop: CASSYSTVRNYGYTF. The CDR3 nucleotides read TGTGCCAGCAGTTACTCGACGGTCAGGAACTATGGCTACACCTTC.

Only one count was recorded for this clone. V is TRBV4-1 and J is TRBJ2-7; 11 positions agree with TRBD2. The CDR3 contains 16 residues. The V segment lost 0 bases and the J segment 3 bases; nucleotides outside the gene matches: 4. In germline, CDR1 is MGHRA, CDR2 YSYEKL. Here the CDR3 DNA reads TGCGCCAGCAGCCAAGATAGACTAGCGGGGATCTACGAGCAGTACTTC. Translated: CASSQDRLAGIYEQYF.

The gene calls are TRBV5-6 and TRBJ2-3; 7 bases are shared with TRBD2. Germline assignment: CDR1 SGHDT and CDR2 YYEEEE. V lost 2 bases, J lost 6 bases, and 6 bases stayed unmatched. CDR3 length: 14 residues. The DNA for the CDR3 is TGTGCCAGCAGCTTATTTCAGCGGGACGATACGCAGTATTTT. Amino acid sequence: CASSLFQRDDTQYF.

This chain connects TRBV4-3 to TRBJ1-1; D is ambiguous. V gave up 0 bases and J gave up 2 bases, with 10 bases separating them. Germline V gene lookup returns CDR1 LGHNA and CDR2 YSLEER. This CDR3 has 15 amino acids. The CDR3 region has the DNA TGCGCCAGCAGCCAAGATAGGCAGGTTAACACTGAAGCTTTCTTT. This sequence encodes CASSQDRQVNTEAFF.

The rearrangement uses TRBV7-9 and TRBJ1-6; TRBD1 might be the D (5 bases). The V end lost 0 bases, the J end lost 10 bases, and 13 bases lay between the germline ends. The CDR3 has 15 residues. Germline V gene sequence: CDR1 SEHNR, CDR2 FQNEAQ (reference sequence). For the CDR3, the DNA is TGTGCCAGCAGCTTAGCGGGGGGGAGTAGGTCACCCCTCCACTTT. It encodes CASSLAGGSRSPLHF. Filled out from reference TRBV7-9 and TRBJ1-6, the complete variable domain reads DTGVSQNPRHKITKRGQNVTFRCDPISEHNRLYWYRQTLGQGPEFLTYFQNEAQLEKSRLLSDRFSAERPKGSFSTLEIQRTEQGDSAMYLCASSLAGGSRSPLHFGNGTRLTVT.

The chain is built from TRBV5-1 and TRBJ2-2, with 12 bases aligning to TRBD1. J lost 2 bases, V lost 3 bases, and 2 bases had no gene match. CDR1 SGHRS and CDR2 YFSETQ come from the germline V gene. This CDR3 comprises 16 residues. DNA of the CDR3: TGCGCCAGCAGCTGGGGACAGGGGGCCAACACCGGGGAGCTGTTTTTT. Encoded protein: CASSWGQGANTGELFF.